A single TCR beta chain is shown here with its context. Its specificity is unknown. The sample is drawn from a study of Graves' ophthalmopathy and Graves' hyperthyroidism. The overall study: Ahead of any treatment, peripheral blood was obtained at the initial diagnosis. Study results and limitations: Between ophthalmopathy and stable hyperthyroidism, a 13-signature model drew a separation with roughly 88% sensitivity and around 80% specificity. Among thyroid clonotypes expanded above 0.001 frequency, most also appeared in blood.

RNA transcripts served as template for amplifying TCR beta CDR3 sequences. Scientists carried out first-round RT-PCR using HTBI primers and then a second-round multiplex PCR. TCRdb independently ran MiXCR on the multiplex PCR reads; one entry per CDR3 protein. The sample has around 40,000 distinct CDR3 sequences; approximately 52% are singletons. In germline, CDR1 is SGHAT, CDR2 FQNNGV. Trimming removed 4 bases at V and 15 bases at J, with 7 bases between. CDR3 length equals 9 residues. For donors with ophthalmopathy, the disease showed moderate-to-severe activity, reached CAS ≥3 and NOSPECS ≥4, and had lasted under 3 months.

The rearrangement joins TRBV11-2 to TRBJ1-5; TRBD1 is a possible D gene (5 bases). The source of this sequence is an adult man with Graves' ophthalmopathy. The specimen was peripheral blood. The CDR3 spells CASSSGRHF. The CDR3 nucleotides are TGTGCCAGCAGCTCGGGACGGCATTTT.